This T cell receptor beta chain was identified in a study of CD8 T cells in ankylosing spondylitis. In TCRdb, the 5' RACE reads were re-called with MiXCR into one record per CDR3 protein. The table has approximately 200,000 distinct CDR3 sequences, more than 10% seen once; the top ten hold 16%. This clonotype was seen a few times. The CDR3 sequence is 13 residues long. Germline assignment: CDR1 SEHNR and CDR2 FQNEAQ (reference sequence). The V and J ends lost 5 bases and 7 bases, in that order; junction bases with no gene match: 5. The gene calls are TRBV7-9 and TRBJ1-2; TRBD1 aligns across 9 bases. The specimen was blood, either unsorted or a sorted T cell fraction (not recorded which). The origin of this receptor is a male donor with ankylosing spondylitis or in good health (not recorded which). The CDR3 loop reads CASSAGQGGGYTF. The CDR3 DNA reads TGTGCCAGCAGCGCGGGACAGGGTGGTGGCTACACCTTC.